The 17 T cell receptor beta chains in this list originate from one sample, sequenced in a study of cytomegalovirus exposure and HLA in healthy donors. Use of 60 Vbeta and 13 Jbeta primers characterized the PCR. Sequencing used immunoSEQ multiplex PCR; TCRdb keeps in-frame clones, though not all of them. The sample shows about 160,000 clones, 81% of them seen only once. The sequenced sample consisted of PBMCs. The source of these receptors is a woman in her forties or fifties in good health and CMV-seronegative.

The V and J genes are TRBV29-1 and TRBJ1-1; 7 nucleotides line up with TRBD1. Germline CDR1 SQVTM, CDR2 ANQGSEA. V lost 1 base, J lost 5 bases, and 7 bases stayed unmatched. This CDR3 is 14 amino acids long. DNA of the CDR3: TGCAGCGTTGAAGGACAGGGAGGATCTACTGAAGCTTTCTTT. This gives the protein CSVEGQGGSTEAFF.

V is TRBV6-1 and J is TRBJ1-2; D gene uncertain. CDR3 length: 11 residues. Germline loops: CDR1 MNHNS, CDR2 SASEGT. The V gene lost 4 bases and the J gene lost 8 bases, with 8 bases spanning the gap. Written as DNA, the CDR3 is TGTGCCAGCAGTGCAGAATGGGGCTACACCTTC. Translated: CASSAEWGYTF.

This clone was observed once. J is TRBJ2-5 and V is TRBV7-9, with TRBD2 as a possible D gene (5 bases). The CDR3 totals 12 residues. Trimming left V 3 bases short and J 7 bases short, with 9 bases between. Germline assignment: CDR1 SEHNR and CDR2 FQNEAQ (reference sequence). CDR3: CASSFDAGTQYF. As DNA, the CDR3 is TGTGCCAGCAGCTTTGATGCGGGGACCCAGTACTTC.

This clone was seen more than once but under ten times. This rearrangement joins TRBV5-4 to TRBJ2-1, with 7 positions matching TRBD2. The germline gives CDR1 SGHNT, CDR2 YYREEE (reference sequence). CDR3 length: 17 residues. V was clipped by 4 bases and J by 0 bases; unmatched bases: 10. The CDR3 DNA reads as TGTGCCAGCAGCCCTGCGAGCGGGGACTCCTCCTACAATGAGCAGTTCTTC. It codes for CASSPASGDSSYNEQFF.

The CDR3 spells CASSFPDYEQYF. The CDR3 nucleotides are TGTGCCAGCAGCTTCCCTGACTACGAGCAGTACTTC. The rearrangement uses TRBV7-2 and TRBJ2-5; D unresolved. The tail of the sequence fits TRBJ2-7 better, so the J call may be wrong. CDR3 length equals 12 residues. Germline V gene data show CDR1 as SGHTA and CDR2 as FQGNSA.

The chain links TRBV28 to TRBJ2-3; tentative D call: TRBD1 (7 bases). V lost 5 bases and J lost 5, with 11 bases in between. Germline V gene data show CDR1 as MDHEN and CDR2 as SYDVKM. The CDR3 loop spans 13 amino acids. The CDR3 bases are TGTGCCAGCAGTGGCGGGACAGTAGATACGCAGTATTTT. Its translation: CASSGGTVDTQYF.

About this clone itself: The same CDR3 is also encoded by other DNA sequences in this sample. The chain links TRBV29-1 to TRBJ2-1; 7 bases map to TRBD1. CDR1 and CDR2 (germline): SQVTM, ANQGSEA. The CDR3 covers 15 residues. Trimming at V came to 3 bases and at J to 9 bases, leaving 14 bases not matched to a gene. The CDR3 sequence: CSVELGATGHVEQFF. In DNA form, the CDR3 reads TGCAGCGTTGAGCTAGGGGCGACAGGGCATGTTGAGCAGTTCTTC.

This chain links TRBV6-7 with TRBJ1-2; 10 bases align to TRBD1. TRBV6-7 is recorded as an ORF, its role being uncertain. V shed 5 bases, J shed 3 bases, and the junction held 6 bases outside the gene matches. There are 15 residues in the CDR3. The CDR3 protein is CASSERQGADYGYTF. CDR3 bases: TGTGCCAGCAGTGAACGACAGGGGGCCGACTATGGCTACACCTTC.

The chain combines TRBV28 with TRBJ1-1; D is perhaps TRBD1 (6 bases). From germline, CDR1 is MDHEN and CDR2 SYDVKM. The CDR3 extends over 12 amino acids. The ends were cut back, 3 bases at V and 6 bases at J, with 8 bases in the middle. The CDR3 nucleotides read TGTGCCAGCAGTTTGGCAGGGGCTGAAGCTTTCTTT. Translated, it gives CASSLAGAEAFF.

V is TRBV9 and J is TRBJ2-2; D not certain. The germline gives CDR1 SGDLS, CDR2 YYNGEE. The CDR3 runs to 15 residues. The ends were cut back, 3 bases at V and 5 bases at J, with 14 bases in the middle. The CDR3 spells CASSARLAQTGELFF. The CDR3 region has the DNA TGTGCCAGCAGCGCGAGACTCGCGCAGACCGGGGAGCTGTTTTTT.

This clone was found a few times. The chain is built from TRBV5-6 and TRBJ1-5, with 7 bases identical to TRBD1. The germline V gene has CDR1 SGHDT and CDR2 YYEEEE. With V trimmed by 2 bases and J by 5 bases, 7 bases remained unmatched. The length of the CDR3 is 15 residues. CDR3 bases: TGTGCCAGCAGCTTTCTCACAGGGGATGATCAGCCCCAGCATTTT. Residues: CASSFLTGDDQPQHF. Looking up the rest from reference TRBV5-6 and TRBJ1-5 gives the full variable domain: DAGVTQSPTHLIKTRGQQVTLRCSPKSGHDTVSWYQQALGQGPQFIFQYYEEEERQRGNFPDRFSGHQFPNYSSELNVNALLLGDSALYLCASSFLTGDDQPQHFGDGTRLSIL.

The CDR3: CASREGTGGISEKLFF. CDR3 DNA sequence: TGTGCCAGCAGAGAGGGGACAGGGGGCATTAGTGAAAAACTGTTTTTT. The rearrangement joins TRBV28 to TRBJ1-4, with TRBD1 matching 12 bases. From germline, CDR1 is MDHEN and CDR2 SYDVKM. CDR3 length: 16 residues. J gave up 7 bases and V 6 bases, and 9 bases lay outside the gene matches.

The J gene is TRBJ2-2, the V gene TRBV7-9, with no clear D. Trimming took 1 base from V and 6 from J, leaving 6 bases between them. Germline V gene lookup returns CDR1 SEHNR and CDR2 FQNEAQ (reference sequence). This CDR3 spans 13 amino acids. The CDR3 sequence is CASSLEPAGELFF. The CDR3 region has the DNA TGTGCCAGCAGCTTAGAGCCGGCCGGGGAGCTGTTTTTT.

The J gene is TRBJ2-7, the V gene TRBV5-5, with 10 bases lining up with TRBD2. The CDR3 has 16 amino acids. With 4 bases clipped from V and 1 base from J, the junction kept 8 bases outside the gene matches. CDR1 SGHKS and CDR2 YYEKEE come from the germline V gene (reference sequence). CDR3 residues: CASSDLAGGRSYEQYF. The CDR3 nucleotides are TGTGCCAGCAGCGATTTAGCGGGAGGAAGGTCCTACGAGCAGTACTTC.

This chain connects TRBV7-8 to TRBJ2-7; the match to TRBD2 covers 7 bases. The CDR3 runs to 15 residues. V gave up 5 bases and J gave up 6 bases; unmatched junction bases: 13. Germline V lookup: CDR1 SGHVS, CDR2 FQNEAQ. The CDR3 DNA follows: TGTGCCAGCAGCGCGACCGGGTTGGGGAGGGCCGAGCAGTACTTC. Residues: CASSATGLGRAEQYF.

V is TRBV7-9 and J is TRBJ2-7, with 8 bases that match TRBD1. Germline V CDR1 and CDR2: SEHNR, FQNEAQ (reference sequence). Trimming cost V 2 bases and J 5 bases; bases outside gene matches: 11. The CDR3 is made up of 16 amino acids. The CDR3 DNA is TGTGCCAGCAGCTTAACTCTAACAGGGGGAATGAACGAGCAGTACTTC. It specifies CASSLTLTGGMNEQYF.

The count of this clone is one. In nucleotides, the CDR3 is TGTGCCAGCAGTTTAGAGGGTTGGCATGGCTACACCTTC. Protein: CASSLEGWHGYTF. This chain links TRBV28 with TRBJ1-2; no clear D gene. The CDR3 has 13 amino acids. The V gene's germline CDR1 is MDHEN and CDR2 SYDVKM. Trimming pared 2 bases from V and 6 bases from J, leaving 10 bases between.